Described below is a single T cell receptor (beta chain) sequence and its context. Germline lookup yields CDR1 KGHDR and CDR2 SFDVKD. V dropped 2 bases and J dropped 5 bases, with 17 bases sitting between them. The length of the CDR3 is 17 residues. Staff drew 9 to 10 milliliters of peripheral blood from each donor. Primed by a sample-barcoded 5' primer and a J-beta primer mix, a second PCR proceeded for about 7 to 11 cycles. TCRdb re-analysed the 5' RACE reads in MiXCR, keeping a single row per CDR3 protein. The sample has roughly 1.9 million distinct CDR3 sequences, roughly two fifths seen once. The data belong to a study of blood T cells in healthy people across ages.

The rearrangement uses TRBV24-1 and TRBJ2-2, with D perhaps matching TRBD2 (6 bases). The sequenced material came from blood. The clonotype comes from a human donor in good health. The CDR3 is CATSDSRVSGLTGELFF. Here the CDR3 DNA reads TGTGCCACCAGTGATTCCAGGGTGAGCGGGCTTACCGGGGAGCTGTTTTTT.